Sequencing of this T cell receptor (beta chain) was carried out in a study of neurological immune-mediated disorders. Regarding the study as a whole: The level of TCR clonal expansion was highest in patients with HTLV-1-associated myelopathy and lowest in multiple sclerosis, where it fell below the level seen in healthy controls.

Unsorted libraries came from 2 million PBMCs stored at -80 °C. This clonotype was picked up many times. What it binds is not known. The authors made cDNA by 5'RACE with 10-nucleotide random UMIs. TCRdb itself ran the 5' RACE reads through MiXCR, one entry per CDR3 protein. Among 25,000 to 35,000 distinct CDR3 sequences listed, roughly 15% were seen once. V shed 10 bases, J shed 4 bases, and the junction held 7 bases outside the gene matches. The CDR3 covers 14 residues. CDR1 is MDHEN, CDR2 SYDVKM, per germline. The source of this sequence is a man aged 65-85 years in good health. The source material was PBMCs. V is TRBV28 and J is TRBJ2-5, with TRBD1 matching 12 bases. CDR3 bases: TGTGCCATCCGACGGGACAGGGGGCTAGAGACCCAGTACTTC. Encoded protein: CAIRRDRGLETQYF.